The sequence of this TCR beta chain was determined in a study of blood T cell repertoires in COVID-19. Across the study: The United States, Italy and Spain were the sources of the acute and convalescent COVID-19 samples. PBMCs, B-cell-depleted T cells, or T cells were the source of the cDNA or gDNA that made up the material.

Study processing details: The assay estimated nucleated cells by amplifying reference gene primers. The method was immunoSEQ multiplex PCR; TCRdb's version includes in-frame clones alone and lacks a portion of them. V and J calls and clone size follow that table, whereas D and trimming were derived from the DNA. The data show 150,000 to 200,000 clones, more than 75% seen once. The sequence was collected from a man younger than 30 with active or convalescent COVID-19. Specimen: peripheral blood.

Here the CDR3 reads CASSQLAGANTGELFF. Written as DNA, the CDR3 is TGTGCCAGCTCTCAGTTGGCAGGGGCGAACACCGGGGAGCTGTTTTTT. The chain combines TRBV27 with TRBJ2-2; D possibly corresponds to TRBD1 (6 bases). The CDR3 contains 16 residues. Germline CDR1 is MNHEY and CDR2 is SMNVEV (reference sequence). V was trimmed by 8 bases and J by 0 bases, leaving 16 bases between them.